The rows below give T cell receptor beta chains drawn from one sample of a study of blood T cells in healthy people across ages. TCRdb ran MiXCR on the 5' RACE reads and lists one entry per CDR3 protein. Among 1.5 million to 2 million distinct CDR3 sequences listed, roughly a third were seen once. Sequenced sample: blood. These receptors originate from a woman aged 25-40 years in good health. The CDR3 runs from the conserved cysteine through the conserved F or W. The D gene is left open where the match is weak. The size field is filled for only some rows; it gives once, few, many or a size class.

clone_size	v_call	j_call	d_call	cdr3_nt	cdr3_aa
few	TRBV20-1	TRBJ2-3	-	TGCAGTGCTAGGGATGTCTTGATGACAGATACGCAGTATTTT	CSARDVLMTDTQYF
-	TRBV5-5	TRBJ2-1	-	TGTGCCAGCACCGTGGAGGGGAGCTCCTACAATGAGCAGTTCTTC	CASTVEGSSYNEQFF
few	TRBV9	TRBJ2-3	-	TGTGCCAGCAGCCCCCCCGTCGGATCAGATACGCAGTATTTT	CASSPPVGSDTQYF
few	TRBV7-3	TRBJ1-1	-	TGTGCCAGCAGCTTGCTGGGCAGGGACACTGAAGCTTTCTTT	CASSLLGRDTEAFF
-	TRBV6-1	TRBJ2-5	-	TGTGCCAGCAGATTGCCCGGTCCAGAGACCCAGTACTTC	CASRLPGPETQYF
-	TRBV5-1	TRBJ2-5	TRBD1	TGCGCCAGCAGCAGCGGACAGGCGGCCTCAGAGGAGACCCAGTACTTC	CASSSGQAASEETQYF
few	TRBV20-1	TRBJ2-7	TRBD2	TGCAGTGCTAGAGCACTAGGGACGGGGGGACCCGAGCAGTACTTC	CSARALGTGGPEQYF
-	TRBV11-2	TRBJ2-7	-	TGTGCCAGCAGCCAATGGGACAACTACGAGCAGTACTTC	CASSQWDNYEQYF
few	TRBV5-5	TRBJ2-1	TRBD2	TGTGCCAGCAGCTTGGCCGTTAGCGGGGTGGGGGATGAGCAGTTCTTC	CASSLAVSGVGDEQFF
few	TRBV20-1	TRBJ2-1	-	TGCAGTGCTAGACCTGAGGATGAGCAGTTCTTC	CSARPEDEQFF
few	TRBV20-1	TRBJ1-5	TRBD1	TGCAGTGCTAGACAGGGGGTCGATCAGCCCCAGCATTTT	CSARQGVDQPQHF
few	TRBV27	TRBJ1-2	TRBD1	TGTGCCAGCAGTCGAGAACAGGGGGTTGTTATTGGCTACACCTTC	CASSREQGVVIGYTF
few	TRBV7-9	TRBJ2-5	TRBD1	TGTGCCAGCAGCTCCTACAGGGGGCGTGAGACCCAGTACTTC	CASSSYRGRETQYF
-	TRBV29-1	TRBJ2-7	TRBD1	TGCAGCGTTGAAATGTCAGGGGGCTTGAGGAACGAGCAGTACTTC	CSVEMSGGLRNEQYF
few	TRBV3-1	TRBJ1-1	-	TGTGCCAGCAGCCCAAGCTTTAGAATCGGTGGGGGCACTGAAGCTTTCTTT	CASSPSFRIGGGTEAFF
-	TRBV18	TRBJ2-7	-	TGTGCCAGCTCACCACGTGGGGGCGAGTCCTACGAGCAGTACTTC	CASSPRGGESYEQYF
-	TRBV15	TRBJ1-1	-	TGTGCCACCAGCGGACGGACACTGATGAACACTGAAGCTTTCTTT	CATSGRTLMNTEAFF